These 10 T cell receptor beta chains originate from one sample sequenced in a study of shared clonotypes between healthy human individuals. TCRdb keeps only in-frame clones here, not all; method: immunoSEQ multiplex PCR. Of 2 million to 2.5 million clones listed, about 92% are singletons. The sample taken for sequencing was naive CD4+ T cells from PBMCs. Specified subset: CD45RA+ positively selected. The source is a man younger than 30 in good health. Some clones in this sample may be carry-over from other donors' samples.

This clone appeared once. The chain joins TRBV7-3 to TRBJ2-4; TRBD1 aligns across 8 bases. This CDR3 has 14 residues. Germline V CDR1 and CDR2: SGHTA, FQGTGA. After removal of 2 bases from V and 6 bases from J, the junction contained 3 bases not matched to a gene. The CDR3 DNA sequence: TGTGCCAGCAGCTTATCAGGGGGCCTAAACATTCAGTACTTC. The encoded protein is CASSLSGGLNIQYF.

This rearrangement joins TRBV18 to TRBJ2-7; TRBD1 agrees at 8 bases. The CDR3 totals 16 residues. Germline V gene sequence: CDR1 KGHSH, CDR2 LQKENI. V lost 4 bases and J lost 3; bases outside the gene matches: 11. The CDR3 sequence is CASSLAQGALDYEQYF. The DNA of the CDR3 is TGTGCCAGCTCACTCGCTCAGGGGGCGTTAGACTACGAGCAGTACTTC.

This clone was seen just once. This chain links TRBV28 with TRBJ1-2; the D gene is possibly TRBD1 (5 bases). Germline V gives CDR1 MDHEN, CDR2 SYDVKM. There are 12 residues in the CDR3. Trimming shortened V by 10 bases and J by 5 bases, and 14 bases separated the two germline ends. The CDR3 DNA reads as TGTGCCACGCAACGGGGGGGGTATGGCTACACCTTC. Residues: CATQRGGYGYTF.

The rearrangement joins TRBV5-5 to TRBJ2-5; no clear D. The germline gives CDR1 SGHKS, CDR2 YYEKEE (reference sequence). V was clipped by 3 bases and J by 1 base, with 7 bases between them. The CDR3 length is 13 residues. The DNA of the CDR3 is TGTGCCAGCAGCTCTTCACGCCAAGAGACCCAGTACTTC. Protein sequence: CASSSSRQETQYF.

The J gene is TRBJ2-3, the V gene TRBV7-3, with TRBD2 identical over 8 bases. CDR1 is SGHTA, CDR2 FQGTGA, per germline. This CDR3 is 16 amino acids long. V shed 6 bases and J 1 base; nucleotides not matched to a gene: 9. The chain's CDR3 is CASSPTSVGGTDTQYF. The CDR3 nucleotides are TGTGCCAGCAGTCCGACTAGCGTGGGGGGCACAGATACGCAGTATTTT.

The chain combines TRBV5-1 with TRBJ2-1; 15 nucleotides match TRBD2. This CDR3 comprises 16 residues. Per the germline V gene, CDR1 is SGHRS and CDR2 is YFSETQ. V was pared by 2 bases and J by 9 bases, with 6 bases of the junction left unmatched. CDR3 bases: TGCGCCAGCAGCTTTTCCGGGACTAGCGGGAGGCGTGAGCAGTTCTTC. Protein: CASSFSGTSGRREQFF.

CDR3 residues: CASSTPRGNTEAFF. The CDR3 nucleotides are TGTGCCAGTAGTACCCCAAGAGGGAACACTGAAGCTTTCTTT. The genes are TRBV19 and TRBJ1-1, with D uncertain. Germline-derived CDR1 and CDR2 are LNHDA and SQIVND (reference sequence). V lost 4 bases to trimming and J lost 1 base, with 10 bases between them. The CDR3 covers 14 residues.

This chain joins TRBV25-1 and TRBJ2-7, with 10 bases matching TRBD2. CDR1 is MGHDK and CDR2 is SYGVNS in the germline V gene. V gave up 6 bases and J gave up 4 bases; unmatched junction bases: 9. CDR3 length: 15 amino acids. CDR3 sequence (DNA): TGTGCCAGCAGCGATGTGGCTAGCGGGAGATACGAGCAGTACTTC. Amino acid sequence: CASSDVASGRYEQYF.

This clone was seen just once. The V gene is TRBV11-2, the J gene TRBJ2-5, with 8 positions matching TRBD1. CDR3 length equals 15 residues. The V segment lost 5 bases and the J segment 1 base; nucleotides outside the gene matches: 6. Germline CDR1 reads SGHAT; CDR2 reads FQNNGV. This chain's CDR3 is CASSRLGQGQETQYF. CDR3 in DNA: TGTGCCAGCAGCCGACTAGGACAGGGCCAAGAGACCCAGTACTTC.

The chain carries TRBV2 and TRBJ2-7; 7 bases fit TRBD1. CDR3 length: 12 residues. Unmatched junction bases numbered 4, after V lost 6 bases and J lost 5 bases. CDR1 and CDR2 from the germline V gene are SNHLY and FYNNEI. The CDR3 spells CASSNRGDEQYF. In DNA form, the CDR3 reads TGTGCCAGCAGCAACAGGGGAGACGAGCAGTACTTC.